This T cell receptor (beta chain) was observed in a study of T-cell reconstitution after alpha-beta-depleted transplantation in children. Whole-study results and caveats: Several hundred rapidly expanded clones from non-depleted graft cells reportedly supplied alpha-beta T cells about two months post-transplant. Most T-cell counts and diversity one year after the transplant came from T cells that were newly produced.

This clonotype was seen many times. Antigen: not known. It was with unique molecular identifiers that the TCRbeta library was prepared. TCRdb ran MiXCR on the PCR reads and lists one entry per CDR3 protein. Among around 300,000 distinct CDR3 sequences listed, around 10% were seen once. The V end was cut by 2 bases, the J end by 4 bases, with 9 bases between. The CDR3 totals 13 residues. The sequences come from peripheral blood, collected 180 days after TCRalphabeta/CD19-depleted stem cell transplant. The origin of this receptor is a male patient aged 2-15 years who had a stem cell transplant for chronic granulomatous disease, so the T cells may come from the graft donor. V usage is TRBV12-3 or TRBV12-4 and J usage is TRBJ2-7; D is unclear. DNA for the CDR3: TGTGCCAGCAGTTTATATAGGCTGTACGAGCAGTACTTC. Translated, it gives CASSLYRLYEQYF.